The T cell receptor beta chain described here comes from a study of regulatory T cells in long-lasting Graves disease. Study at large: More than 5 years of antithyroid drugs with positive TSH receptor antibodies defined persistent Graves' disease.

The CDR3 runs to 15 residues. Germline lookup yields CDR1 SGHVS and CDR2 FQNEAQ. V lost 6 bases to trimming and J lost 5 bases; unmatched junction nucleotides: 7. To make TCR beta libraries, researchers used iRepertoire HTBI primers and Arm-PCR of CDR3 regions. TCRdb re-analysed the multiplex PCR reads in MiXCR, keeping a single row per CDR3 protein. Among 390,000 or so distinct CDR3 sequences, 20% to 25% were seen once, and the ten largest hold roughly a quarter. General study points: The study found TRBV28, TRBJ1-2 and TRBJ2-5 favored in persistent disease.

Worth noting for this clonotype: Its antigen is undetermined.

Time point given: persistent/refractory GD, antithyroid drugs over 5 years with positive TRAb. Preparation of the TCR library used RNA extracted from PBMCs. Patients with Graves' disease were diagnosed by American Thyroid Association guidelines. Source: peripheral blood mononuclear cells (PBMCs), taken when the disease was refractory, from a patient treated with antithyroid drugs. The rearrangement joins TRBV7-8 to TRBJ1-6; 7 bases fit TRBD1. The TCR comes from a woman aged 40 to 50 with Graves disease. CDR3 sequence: CASRDRDSHNSPLHF. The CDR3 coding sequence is TGTGCCAGCAGGGACCGGGACAGTCATAATTCACCCCTCCACTTT. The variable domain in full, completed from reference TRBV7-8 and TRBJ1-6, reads GAGVSQSPRYKVAKRGQDVALRCDPISGHVSLFWYQQALGQGPEFLTYFQNEAQLDKSGLPSDRFFAERPEGSVSTLKIQRTQQEDSAVYLCASRDRDSHNSPLHFGNGTRLTVT.